This T cell receptor beta chain originates from a study of long-term antiretroviral therapy in people with HIV. Study-level background: The oldest specimens predate the 2015 immediate-ART recommendation by about a decade. Study outcomes and limitations: The data indicate that diversity increased after ART but remained below transplant donor controls. Older ART regimens were possibly in use when the blood was collected between the mid-2000s and the late 2010s.

CDR1 is SGHAT and CDR2 is FQDESV in the germline V gene (reference sequence). The length of the CDR3 is 13 residues. V lost 1 base, J lost 7 bases, and 8 bases lay in between. They ran version v3.0 of the immunoSEQ assay at survey level. Produced via immunoSEQ multiplex PCR; TCRdb's table is partial and in-frame only. This repertoire shows 16,000 or so clones, about three quarters found once; its top ten account for about a fifth. Clinicians in the United States treated all participants with HIV. Concerning this clone: Its antigen remains unknown.

J is TRBJ2-1 and V is TRBV11-1, with a weak D call TRBD2 (5 bases). The sample consisted of unsorted PBMCs, taken 2.1 years after starting antiretroviral therapy. This sequence was found in a man in his forties with HIV. The CDR3 protein is CASSLEPGNEQFF. The CDR3 nucleotides are TGTGCCAGCAGCTTAGAACCGGGGAATGAGCAGTTCTTC.